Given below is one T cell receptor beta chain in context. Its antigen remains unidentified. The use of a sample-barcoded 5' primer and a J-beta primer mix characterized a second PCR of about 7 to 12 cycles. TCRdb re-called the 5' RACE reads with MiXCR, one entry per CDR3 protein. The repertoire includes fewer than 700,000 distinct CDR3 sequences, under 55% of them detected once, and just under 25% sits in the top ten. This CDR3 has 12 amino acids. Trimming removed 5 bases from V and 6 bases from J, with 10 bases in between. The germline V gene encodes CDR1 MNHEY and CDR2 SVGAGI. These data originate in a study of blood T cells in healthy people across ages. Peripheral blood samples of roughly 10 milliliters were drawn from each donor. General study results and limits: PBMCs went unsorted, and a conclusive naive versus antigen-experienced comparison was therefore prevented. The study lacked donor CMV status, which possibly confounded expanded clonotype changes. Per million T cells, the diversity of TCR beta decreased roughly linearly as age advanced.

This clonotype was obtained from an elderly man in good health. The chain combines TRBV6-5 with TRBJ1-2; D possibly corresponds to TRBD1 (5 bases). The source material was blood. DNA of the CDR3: TGTGCCAGCAGTGCCGGGGACCATGGCTACACCTTC. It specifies CASSAGDHGYTF.